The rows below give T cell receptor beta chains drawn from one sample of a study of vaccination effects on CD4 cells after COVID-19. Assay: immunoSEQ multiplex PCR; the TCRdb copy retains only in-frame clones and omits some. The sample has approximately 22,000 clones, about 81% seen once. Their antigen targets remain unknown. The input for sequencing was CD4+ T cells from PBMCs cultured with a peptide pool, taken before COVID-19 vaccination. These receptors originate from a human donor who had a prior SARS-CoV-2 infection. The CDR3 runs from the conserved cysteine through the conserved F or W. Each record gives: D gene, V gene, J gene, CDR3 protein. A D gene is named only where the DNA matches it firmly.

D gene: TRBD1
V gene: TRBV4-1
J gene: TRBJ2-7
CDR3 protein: CASSRDRDYEQYF

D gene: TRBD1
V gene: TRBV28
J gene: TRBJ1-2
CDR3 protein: CASSLGTAPYGYTF

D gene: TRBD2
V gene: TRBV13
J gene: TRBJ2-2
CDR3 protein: CASSLAVAGETGELFF

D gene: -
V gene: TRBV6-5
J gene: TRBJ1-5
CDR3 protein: CASRGPNQPQHF

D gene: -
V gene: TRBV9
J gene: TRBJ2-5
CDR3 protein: CASSVPAQGTQYF

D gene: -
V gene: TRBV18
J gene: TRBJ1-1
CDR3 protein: CASSPEVNTEAFF

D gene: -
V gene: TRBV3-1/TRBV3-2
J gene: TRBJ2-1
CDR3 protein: CASSQGLGSYNEQFF

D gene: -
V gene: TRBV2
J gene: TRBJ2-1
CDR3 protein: CASSKMGDNEQFF

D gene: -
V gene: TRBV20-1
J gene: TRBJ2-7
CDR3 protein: CSASFLRDGTYEQYF

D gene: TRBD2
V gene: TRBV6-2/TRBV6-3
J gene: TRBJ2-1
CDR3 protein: CASSPLSGGAFEQFF

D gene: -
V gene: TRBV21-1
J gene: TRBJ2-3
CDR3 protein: CASSILSLTDTQYF

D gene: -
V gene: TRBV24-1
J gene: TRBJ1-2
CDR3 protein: CATSDLDGFYGYTF

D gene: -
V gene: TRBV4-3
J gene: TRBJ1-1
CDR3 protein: CASSQDRGGTEAFF

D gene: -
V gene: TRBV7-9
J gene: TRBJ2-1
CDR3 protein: CASSQGPMGSFGNEQFF

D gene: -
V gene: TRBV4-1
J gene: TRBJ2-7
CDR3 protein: CASSQAEFSSYEQYF

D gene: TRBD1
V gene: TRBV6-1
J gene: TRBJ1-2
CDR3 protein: CASSEQGARDYGYTF

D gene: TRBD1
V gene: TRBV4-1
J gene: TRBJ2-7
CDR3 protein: CASSQGPPTGTGIDEQYF

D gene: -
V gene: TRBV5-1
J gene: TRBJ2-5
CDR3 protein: CASSLPGGETQYF

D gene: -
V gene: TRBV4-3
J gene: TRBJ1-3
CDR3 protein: CASSQDGVAGNTIYF

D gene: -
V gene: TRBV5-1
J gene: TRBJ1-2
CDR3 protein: CASSLDIGSDGYTF

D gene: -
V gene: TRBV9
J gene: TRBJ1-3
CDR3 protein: CASSTGQPLSGNTIYF

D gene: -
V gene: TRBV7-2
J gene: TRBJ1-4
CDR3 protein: CASSLGQTGSNEKLFF